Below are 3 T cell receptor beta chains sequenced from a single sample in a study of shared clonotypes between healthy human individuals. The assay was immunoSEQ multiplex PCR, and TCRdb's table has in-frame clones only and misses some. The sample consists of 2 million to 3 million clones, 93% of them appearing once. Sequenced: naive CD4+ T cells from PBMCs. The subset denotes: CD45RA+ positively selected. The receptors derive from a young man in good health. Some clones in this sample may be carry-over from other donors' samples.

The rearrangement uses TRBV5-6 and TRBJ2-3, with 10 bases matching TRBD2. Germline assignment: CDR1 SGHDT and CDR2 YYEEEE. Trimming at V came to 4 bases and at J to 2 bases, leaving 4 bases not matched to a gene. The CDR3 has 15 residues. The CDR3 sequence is CASSQSGRVTDTQYF. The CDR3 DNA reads TGTGCCAGCAGCCAAAGCGGGAGGGTCACAGATACGCAGTATTTT. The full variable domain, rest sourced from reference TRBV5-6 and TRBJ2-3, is DAGVTQSPTHLIKTRGQQVTLRCSPKSGHDTVSWYQQALGQGPQFIFQYYEEEERQRGNFPDRFSGHQFPNYSSELNVNALLLGDSALYLCASSQSGRVTDTQYFGPGTRLTVL.

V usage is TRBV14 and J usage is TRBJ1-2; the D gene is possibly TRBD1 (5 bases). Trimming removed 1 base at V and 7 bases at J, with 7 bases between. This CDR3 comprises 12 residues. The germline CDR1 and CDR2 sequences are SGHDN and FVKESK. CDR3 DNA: TGTGCCAGCAGCCAAGCCCAGGGTGGCTACACCTTC. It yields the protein CASSQAQGGYTF.

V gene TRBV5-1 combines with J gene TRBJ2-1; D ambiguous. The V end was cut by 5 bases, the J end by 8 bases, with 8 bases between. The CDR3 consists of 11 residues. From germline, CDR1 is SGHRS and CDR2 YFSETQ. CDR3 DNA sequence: TGCGCCAGCAGTTATGCGGATGAGCAGTTCTTC. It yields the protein CASSYADEQFF.